This is a list of T cell receptor beta chains from one sample in a study of graft-versus-host responses after intestinal transplantation. The protocol was immunoSEQ multiplex PCR, while the TCRdb copy is restricted to in-frame clones and leaves out a portion. The top ten clones hold 0.5% of a sample with tens of thousands of clones, more than 85% of them seen once. The antigens for these receptors are not known. The starting material was unstimulated CD8+ T cells sorted from spleen or lymph node cells, obtained before intestinal transplant. The source of these receptors is a human donor who received an intestinal transplant. The conserved cysteine and the conserved F or W are not part of the CDR3 here. Each record gives: D gene, V gene, J gene, clone size, CDR3 protein. A D gene is named only where the DNA matches it firmly. Clone size, where shown, is once, few, many, or a class for clones that have expanded.

D gene: TRBD1; V gene: TRBV4-1; J gene: TRBJ2-7; clone size: -; CDR3 protein: ASSPRDRNYEQY
D gene: TRBD2; V gene: TRBV5-1; J gene: TRBJ2-1; clone size: -; CDR3 protein: ASSLEPGTTYNEQF
D gene: -; V gene: TRBV18; J gene: TRBJ2-1; clone size: -; CDR3 protein: ASSHTAGLKVDEQF
D gene: -; V gene: TRBV7-6; J gene: TRBJ2-2; clone size: once; CDR3 protein: ASSFSGNTGELF
D gene: TRBD1; V gene: TRBV28; J gene: TRBJ2-6; clone size: -; CDR3 protein: ASSVSQGGSGANVLT
D gene: -; V gene: TRBV25-1; J gene: TRBJ2-3; clone size: -; CDR3 protein: ASSEWGSTDTQY
D gene: -; V gene: TRBV5-4; J gene: TRBJ1-1; clone size: -; CDR3 protein: ASSFRGGGTEAF
D gene: -; V gene: TRBV30; J gene: TRBJ2-7; clone size: -; CDR3 protein: AWSPWLEGEQY
D gene: -; V gene: TRBV2; J gene: TRBJ2-7; clone size: once; CDR3 protein: ASSETARDNEQY
D gene: TRBD2; V gene: TRBV5-5; J gene: TRBJ2-3; clone size: -; CDR3 protein: ASSLSTSGSRNTDTQY
D gene: -; V gene: TRBV6-5; J gene: TRBJ1-1; clone size: -; CDR3 protein: ASSSSGRGTEAF
D gene: -; V gene: TRBV4-1; J gene: TRBJ1-5; clone size: -; CDR3 protein: ASSQEGGSNQPQH
D gene: -; V gene: TRBV21-1; J gene: TRBJ2-5; clone size: -; CDR3 protein: ASREKRYEQETQY